The clone carrying this T cell receptor (beta chain) has more than one count but fewer than ten. TCRdb analysed the RT-PCR reads with MiXCR anew, one entry per CDR3 protein. Of 500,000 to 550,000 distinct CDR3 sequences listed, 7.2% were seen once; the top ten hold around 13%. The data are from a study of response to subunit inactivated influenza vaccine. The germline gives CDR1 SEHNR, CDR2 FQNEAQ (reference sequence). V lost 2 bases, J lost 5 bases, and 18 bases lay in between. CDR3 length: 16 residues. This sequence joins TRBV7-9 and TRBJ2-5, with D possibly matching TRBD2 (6 bases). Sequencing used PBMCs from blood, obtained less than 30 months after vaccination. This receptor was taken from a man aged 50 to 69 who received an inactivated influenza vaccine. The CDR3 sequence is CASSLTLGDLKETQYF. The CDR3 DNA sequence: TGTGCCAGCAGCTTAACCCTCGGGGACTTGAAGGAGACCCAGTACTTC.